The 14 T cell receptor beta chains below all came from one sample that was sequenced in a study of blood T cell repertoires in COVID-19. TCRdb keeps only in-frame clones here, not all; method: immunoSEQ multiplex PCR. The sample lists 350,000 or so clones; 90% were seen once. Sequences were obtained from peripheral blood. These TCRs come from a man younger than 35 with active or convalescent COVID-19.

The gene calls are TRBV7-9 and TRBJ2-7, with D possibly matching TRBD1 (5 bases). This CDR3 spans 15 amino acids. The germline CDR1 and CDR2 sequences are SEHNR and FQNEAQ (reference sequence). V was cut by 5 bases and J by 4 bases, with 18 bases left in between. In nucleotides, the CDR3 is TGTGCCAGCAGCCCGCGACAGAAAAGGAATTACGAGCAGTACTTC. Its protein is CASSPRQKRNYEQYF.

This clone was counted only a few times. The chain joins TRBV20-1 to TRBJ1-4; TRBD1 is a possible D gene (6 bases). The germline V and J ends were trimmed by 7 bases and 7 bases, with 10 bases remaining between them. CDR1 and CDR2 (germline): DFQATT, SNEGSKA (reference sequence). The length of the CDR3 is 11 residues. The CDR3, as DNA: TGCAGTGGACAGGAGAGTGAAAAACTGTTTTTT. As protein: CSGQESEKLFF.

The chain combines TRBV7-8 with TRBJ2-7; a possible D gene is TRBD2 (5 bases). V was cut by 2 bases and J by 2 bases, with 13 bases left in between. Germline V gene lookup returns CDR1 SGHVS and CDR2 FQNEAQ. The CDR3 has 15 residues. CDR3 loop: CASSLRPDGTYEQYF. The CDR3 DNA is TGTGCCAGCAGCTTACGGCCCGACGGGACCTACGAGCAGTACTTC.

This chain links TRBV2 with TRBJ1-6; 7 nucleotides align to TRBD1. The V gene's germline CDR1 is SNHLY and CDR2 FYNNEI. This CDR3 contains 12 residues. V was pared by 9 bases and J by 10 bases, with 6 bases of the junction left unmatched. The CDR3 reads CASSTGASPLHF. DNA for the CDR3: TGTGCCAGTTCTACAGGGGCCTCACCCCTCCACTTT.

The chain joins TRBV9 to TRBJ1-1; a weak D match, TRBD1 (5 bases). The ends were cut back, 0 bases at V and 5 bases at J, with 14 bases in the middle. The CDR3 consists of 15 residues. Germline V CDR1 and CDR2: SGDLS, YYNGEE. This CDR3 reads CASSVVEGTGTEAFF. As DNA, the CDR3 is TGTGCCAGCAGCGTAGTAGAGGGGACTGGGACTGAAGCTTTCTTT.

This clone was detected only a few times. The chain joins TRBV28 to TRBJ1-2; the match to TRBD1 covers 12 bases. The CDR3 loop spans 16 amino acids. J was trimmed by 2 bases and V by 8 bases; bases with no gene match: 9. Germline values: CDR1 MDHEN, CDR2 SYDVKM. The CDR3 spells CASFHRDRGLNYGYTF. In DNA, the CDR3 is TGTGCCAGCTTCCACCGGGACAGGGGGCTCAACTATGGCTACACCTTC.

The chain employs TRBV5-4 and TRBJ2-3; the match to TRBD1 covers 7 bases. The V gene's germline CDR1 is SGHNT and CDR2 YYREEE (reference sequence). The CDR3 spans 16 residues. Trimming at V came to 4 bases and at J to 0 bases, leaving 8 bases not matched to a gene. This chain's CDR3 is CASSPGQRLSTDTQYF. CDR3 bases: TGTGCCAGCAGCCCGGGACAGAGACTAAGCACAGATACGCAGTATTTT. Full variable domain (remainder filled in from reference TRBV5-4 and TRBJ2-3): ETGVTQSPTHLIKTRGQQVTLRCSSQSGHNTVSWYQQALGQGPQFIFQYYREEENGRGNFPPRFSGLQFPNYSSELNVNALELDDSALYLCASSPGQRLSTDTQYFGPGTRLTVL.

This chain joins TRBV7-9 and TRBJ1-2, with 7 bases that match TRBD1. This CDR3 is built from 15 residues. In germline, CDR1 is SEHNR, CDR2 FQNEAQ (reference sequence). V shed 5 bases and J 4 bases; nucleotides not matched to a gene: 10. The CDR3 nucleotides are TGTGCCAGCAGCCTGACCGGGACAGCCCGCTATGGCTACACCTTC. It specifies CASSLTGTARYGYTF.

V and J are TRBV6-2 or TRBV6-3 and TRBJ1-2; 8 bases fit TRBD1. The CDR3 length is 14 residues. J was trimmed by 7 bases and V by 6 bases; bases with no gene match: 10. From germline, CDR1 is MNHEY and CDR2 SVGEGT. The CDR3 nucleotides are TGTGCCAGCAGCTTCCGGGACAGGCAGGGTGGCTACACCTTC. Translated, it gives CASSFRDRQGGYTF.

The table lists this clone with a count of one. The V call is TRBV19, the J call TRBJ1-5; 9 nucleotides line up with TRBD1. Germline V CDR1 and CDR2: LNHDA, SQIVND (reference sequence). Germline trimming cut 9 bases from V and 4 bases from J; bases unmatched to any gene: 13. The CDR3 has 16 amino acids. CDR3 protein: CASATQTGTGNQPQHF. CDR3 in DNA: TGTGCCAGCGCAACCCAAACCGGGACAGGGAATCAGCCCCAGCATTTT.

The chain joins TRBV5-8 to TRBJ2-7; possible D gene TRBD2, 7 bases. Germline values: CDR1 SGHTS, CDR2 YDEGEE. This CDR3 spans 14 amino acids. V shed 7 bases and J shed 3 bases, with 17 bases lying between them. As DNA, the CDR3 is TGTGCCAGCCCCGTTGGGGAGGGGGTCTACGAGCAGTACTTC. This sequence encodes CASPVGEGVYEQYF. Full variable domain (missing parts from reference TRBV5-8 and TRBJ2-7): EAGVTQSPTHLIKTRGQQATLRCSPISGHTSVYWYQQALGLGLQFLLWYDEGEERNRGNFPPRFSGRQFPNYSSELNVNALELEDSALYLCASPVGEGVYEQYFGPGTRLTVT.

The V gene is TRBV7-6, the J gene TRBJ2-2, with 7 bases matching TRBD2. CDR1 SGHVS and CDR2 FNYEAQ come from the germline V gene. The trim removed 4 bases at V and 3 bases at J, leaving 8 bases unmatched. This CDR3 spans 16 amino acids. The CDR3 sequence: CASSYLADGDTGELFF. The CDR3 nucleotides are TGTGCCAGCAGCTACCTAGCGGACGGGGACACCGGGGAGCTGTTTTTT.

The V gene is TRBV27, the J gene TRBJ1-1, with 9 bases identical to TRBD1. CDR3 length: 12 residues. Germline trimming cut 6 bases from V and 5 bases from J; bases unmatched to any gene: 1. The germline gives CDR1 MNHEY, CDR2 SMNVEV (reference sequence). CDR3 sequence: CASRDRGTEAFF. In DNA form, the CDR3 reads TGTGCCAGCAGGGACAGGGGAACTGAAGCTTTCTTT.

The V gene is TRBV11-2, the J gene TRBJ2-3; 7 bases match TRBD2. V shed 1 base, J shed 7 bases, and the junction held 8 bases outside the gene matches. The germline gives CDR1 SGHAT, CDR2 FQNNGV. The CDR3 spans 15 residues. The CDR3 DNA sequence: TGTGCCAGCAGCTTAGGAGCGGGGACTGGATATACGCAGTATTTT. Its translation: CASSLGAGTGYTQYF.